This T cell receptor (beta chain) stems from a study of siplizumab effects on memory and regulatory T cells (dated 2019 in TCRdb). At the level of the whole study: The study looked at the effect of siplizumab, an anti-CD2 antibody, on alloreactive T-cell subsets in allogeneic mixed lymphocyte reactions made from human PBMCs.

As regards this clone: Its specific antigen is unknown. No base quality values were provided; no much bigger clone lies one nucleotide off.

Receptor amplification or capture employed the immunoSEQ multiplex PCR assay. Approximately 93,000 TCR templates per sample were assayed by the deep sequencing platform. Genomic DNA extracted from sorted T cells was used for TCRbeta CDR3 sequencing. As for how the authors treated the data: The R programming language was used for clonal analysis of the TCRbeta CDR3 data. Alloreactive CD4+ and CD8+ clones were identified by comparing unstimulated samples to CFSE-low samples taken after the reaction. Alloreactive CD4+ clones were assigned to regulatory or non-regulatory origin by matching sequences to sorted unstimulated Treg and non-Treg repertoires. Here the immuneACCESS table is served through TCRdb, limited to in-frame sequences with V and J called. Missing clones are a known gap in these copies; in checked studies unresolved V genes cover under half, and the rest lacks a known reason. That table is the source of V, J and clone size, and D and trimming were worked out from the DNA. Counted in this sample were 90,000 to 130,000 clones; about nine tenths of them appeared once. The top ten clones comprise 1.3% of the sample.

Sorted unstimulated T cells and proliferating T cells recovered from mixed lymphocyte reactions underwent TCRbeta CDR3 sequencing. Fresh whole blood from 9 to 11 HLA-typed healthy donors was used to isolate PBMCs. What the work shows at the level of the full study, not this receptor alone: Siplizumab significantly reduced the cumulative frequency of alloreactive sequences traceable to unstimulated CD4+ memory T cells. Compared with memory T cells, unstimulated naive T cells appeared more diverse, and naive cells seemed to make a substantial contribution to the alloresponse. Whether proliferating Tregs from siplizumab cultures were suppressive was not functionally confirmed. Among mappable alloreactive CD4+ clones, an average Treg-derived fraction of less than 70% was observed with siplizumab, compared with approximately 30% in control reactions. Sequences below about 10^-5 frequency were poorly captured, so only a minor fraction of alloreactive clones could be mapped to unstimulated subsets. For roughly 75-97% of proliferating CD4+ or CD8+ clones, no naive or memory phenotype could be assigned.

V is pruned by 5 bases and J by 2 bases, leaving 5 bases of the junction without a gene match. The CDR3 numbers 14 residues from cysteine through phenylalanine. Only CDR3 DNA is held: 42 bases, read in frame from base 1. According to the germline V gene (reference sequence), CDR1 reads MNHEY and CDR2 reads SMNVEV. The receptor was derived from a human donor in good health. Sequenced material: CD4+ T cells sorted from blood. Recombination joined TRBV27 with TRBJ1-2; TRBD1 aligns with 7 central bases. The CDR3 region reads CASSPWDSNYGYTF. The DNA reads as follows: TGTGCCAGCAGTCCGTGGGACAGCAACTATGGCTACACCTTC.